This paragraph reports one T cell receptor (beta chain). The V gene's germline CDR1 is DFQATT and CDR2 SNEGSKA (reference sequence). After removal of 5 bases from V and 6 bases from J, the junction contained 1 base not matched to a gene. The CDR3 sequence is 11 residues long. This sample was included in a study of blood T cell repertoires in COVID-19. As processed by the authors: Reference gene primer amplification yielded estimated nucleated cell counts. Profiling relied on immunoSEQ multiplex PCR, and the TCRdb table lists in-frame clones only, not all of them. The D gene and trimming were derived from the DNA, and the V and J assignments and clone size from that table. The sample holds roughly 100,000 clones, approximately 84% seen once.

This receptor was identified in a man in his sixties with acute or convalescent COVID-19. This chain joins TRBV20-1 and TRBJ2-1; the match to TRBD2 covers 7 bases. The sequenced material came from peripheral blood. CDR3 coding DNA: TGCAGTGCTCTAGCGGTCAATGAGCAGTTCTTC. Residues: CSALAVNEQFF.